Listed below are T cell receptor beta chains from one sample, sequenced in a study of PD-1 blockade in classical Hodgkin lymphoma. Measured with immunoSEQ multiplex PCR; TCRdb has only the in-frame clones, and not every one. The table lists some 150,000 clones, 78% of them singletons. The source was peripheral blood mononuclear cells (PBMCs), collected before the second cycle of nivolumab. The receptor source for this set is a human donor with classical Hodgkin lymphoma. The CDR3 runs from the conserved cysteine through the conserved F or W. Each record gives: J gene, D gene, V gene, clone size, CDR3 DNA, CDR3 protein. D genes are given only for firm matches. Clone size appears in some rows only: once, few, many, or a class for an expanded clone.

>TRBJ1-2|TRBD1|TRBV6-1|-
TGTGCCAGCAGTTGGGACAGGCTGTCGGATGGCTACACCTTC
CASSWDRLSDGYTF
>TRBJ2-2|TRBD2|TRBV7-2|-
TGTGCCAGCAGCACCGGACTAGCGGGAGTTACCGGGGAGCTGTTTTTT
CASSTGLAGVTGELFF
>TRBJ1-3|-|TRBV7-4|-
TGTGCCAGCAGCCTAAACGGCCCCGAGCGCAACACCATATATTTT
CASSLNGPERNTIYF
>TRBJ1-5|-|TRBV19|-
TGTGCCAGTAGTATTTGGGACGGGCCAGAGCCCCAGCATTTT
CASSIWDGPEPQHF
>TRBJ2-3|-|TRBV5-1|-
TGCGCCAGCAGCACTCTCACAGATACGCAGTATTTT
CASSTLTDTQYF
>TRBJ2-5|-|TRBV7-2|-
TGTGCCAGCAGCCCAGGGGGGGTTGCGATTGGGACCCAGTACTTC
CASSPGGVAIGTQYF
>TRBJ2-7|TRBD1|TRBV18|few
TGTGCCAGCTCACCTACCTGGACAGGAATGGCCTACGAGCAGTACTTC
CASSPTWTGMAYEQYF
>TRBJ2-7|TRBD2|TRBV28|-
TGTGCCAGCAGCCGACCTAGCGGGAGCTCCTACGAGCAGTACTTC
CASSRPSGSSYEQYF
>TRBJ2-1|TRBD2|TRBV10-3|-
TGTGCCATCAGTGAGTCAGCGGGGGGTTGGAATGAGCAGTTCTTC
CAISESAGGWNEQFF
>TRBJ2-7|TRBD1|TRBV6-6|-
TGTGCCAGCAGCCCTAGGCCAGGGGGCGATTACGAGCAGTACTTC
CASSPRPGGDYEQYF
>TRBJ2-1|-|TRBV29-1|-
TGCAGCGTCGAAGGGTGGTACAATGAGCAGTTCTTC
CSVEGWYNEQFF
>TRBJ2-3|TRBD2|TRBV7-3|-
TGTGCCAGCAGCTTAAGGGGACTAGCGAACCCTAGCACAGATACGCAGTATTTT
CASSLRGLANPSTDTQYF
>TRBJ2-7|-|TRBV18|once
TGTGCCAGCTCAGCCCGACAGTTACGGGGAGTAACGGACGAGCAGTACTTC
CASSARQLRGVTDEQYF
>TRBJ2-1|TRBD2|TRBV7-3|-
TGTGCCAGCAGCTTAAGGGGACTAGTCGACAATGAGCAGTTCTTC
CASSLRGLVDNEQFF
>TRBJ2-3|-|TRBV7-3|-
TGTGCCAGCAGCCCCCCGGGAACCACAGATACGCAGTATTTT
CASSPPGTTDTQYF
>TRBJ1-2|-|TRBV25-1|many
TGTGCCAGCAGTGAGTGGGGCGGGGGCGCGGGCTATGGCTACACCTTC
CASSEWGGGAGYGYTF
>TRBJ2-4|-|TRBV2|-
TGTGCCAGCAGCGGGATCTTAGCCAAAAACATTCAGTACTTC
CASSGILAKNIQYF
>TRBJ2-3|-|TRBV12-5|-
TGTGCTAGTGGTTCCGGACAGACCTCTAGCACAGATACGCAGTATTTT
CASGSGQTSSTDTQYF
>TRBJ1-4|-|TRBV7-2|-
TGTGCCAGCAGCCTGAACAGGGTTGGGACTAATGAAAAACTGTTTTTT
CASSLNRVGTNEKLFF
>TRBJ2-5|-|TRBV19|-
TGTGCCAGTAGTATAGTGCTCGCGCGGGGACCCCAAGAGACCCAGTACTTC
CASSIVLARGPQETQYF
>TRBJ1-2|-|TRBV4-3|-
TGCGCCAGCAGCCAAGGATCTCCCCAGGTCTATGGCTACACCTTC
CASSQGSPQVYGYTF
>TRBJ1-2|-|TRBV5-1|-
TGCGCCAGCAGCTTTAGGTCGTCAGGCCCTAACTATGGCTACACCTTC
CASSFRSSGPNYGYTF
>TRBJ2-3|TRBD1|TRBV5-4|-
TGTGCCAGCAGCTTACTGGGACAGGGGGCAGGAGATACGCAGTATTTT
CASSLLGQGAGDTQYF
>TRBJ2-1|TRBD2|TRBV7-2|-
TGTGCCAGCAGCTTAGCGGGAGGGCCCAGTGAGCAGTTCTTC
CASSLAGGPSEQFF
>TRBJ1-2|TRBD1|TRBV27|-
TGTGCCAGCAGTTTATCTCGGACAGGGGGCAAGGATGGCTACACCTTC
CASSLSRTGGKDGYTF
>TRBJ2-7|-|TRBV10-3|-
TGTGCCATCAGTGAGTCGACAGCCTACGGGGAGCAGTACTTC
CAISESTAYGEQYF
>TRBJ1-5|-|TRBV7-9|-
TGTGCCAGCAGCAATAGTCGGACAGATCGCAATCAGCCCCAGCATTTT
CASSNSRTDRNQPQHF
>TRBJ2-2|-|TRBV7-3|few
TGTGCCAGCAGCTTATTACAGGCTGGGCCCGGGGAGCTGTTTTTT
CASSLLQAGPGELFF
>TRBJ2-7|-|TRBV7-9|-
TGTGCCAGCAGCCTCAACCCCACCTACGAGCAGTACTTC
CASSLNPTYEQYF
>TRBJ2-7|-|TRBV15|few
TGTGCCACCAAATTAGCCCTCGACTCCTACGAGCAGTACTTC
CATKLALDSYEQYF
>TRBJ2-2|-|TRBV11-3|few
TGTGCCAGCAGCCCGAACAGCGCGAACACCGGGGAGCTGTTTTTT
CASSPNSANTGELFF
>TRBJ2-1|TRBD2|TRBV6-4|-
TGTGCCAGCAGTGACCAACCGGGACTAGCGGGAGCAAGGTTCTTC
CASSDQPGLAGARFF
>TRBJ2-1|TRBD1|TRBV6-6|-
TGTGCCAGCAACTCGCCTACAGGGGATGAGCAGTTCTTC
CASNSPTGDEQFF
>TRBJ1-2|-|TRBV4-2|-
TGTGCCAGCAGCCAAGAGGCTTCAGGAATCTATGGCTACACCTTC
CASSQEASGIYGYTF
>TRBJ2-1|TRBD2|TRBV6-6|-
TGTGCCAGCAGTTACGCGCTAGCGGTTTACAATGAGCAGTTCTTC
CASSYALAVYNEQFF
>TRBJ2-7|TRBD2|TRBV4-3|-
TGCGCCAGCAGCCAAGAACATGGGACTAGCGCCAGGGGGGAGCAGTACTTC
CASSQEHGTSARGEQYF
>TRBJ2-5|-|TRBV7-2|-
TGTGCCAGCAGCTTCACTAGAGGTTCGGAGACCCAGTACTTC
CASSFTRGSETQYF
>TRBJ2-7|-|TRBV2|-
TGTGCCAGCAGTGACGGGGCTCCCTACGAGCAGTACTTC
CASSDGAPYEQYF
>TRBJ1-1|-|TRBV5-1|-
TGCGCCAGCAGCTTTAGGCGGAACACTGAAGCTTTCTTT
CASSFRRNTEAFF
>TRBJ2-3|-|TRBV4-3|-
TGCGCCAGCAGCCAAGAGGGGCCGGGGGTAGGGACAGATACGCAGTATTTT
CASSQEGPGVGTDTQYF
>TRBJ1-1|TRBD1|TRBV29-1|-
TGCAGCGTTTCGGGACAGGGCGTCACTGAAGCTTTCTTT
CSVSGQGVTEAFF
>TRBJ2-5|TRBD2|TRBV5-4|once
TGTGCCAGCAGCTTGGGCGGGAGTGTACAAGAGACCCAGTACTTC
CASSLGGSVQETQYF
>TRBJ2-5|-|TRBV7-2|once
TGTGCCAGCAGCTCCCCCGACAGGCCAGCAATGAACTTC
CASSSPDRPAMNF
>TRBJ2-1|TRBD1|TRBV4-3|medium-sized
TGCGCCAGCAGCCCCGACAGGGGCTCAGGCAATGAGCAGTTCTTC
CASSPDRGSGNEQFF
>TRBJ1-4|-|TRBV6-6|-
TGTGCCAGCAGCGGGCCGGGTGAAAAACTGTTTTTT
CASSGPGEKLFF
>TRBJ2-7|-|TRBV6-1|-
TGTGCCAGCAGTGAGACGACACTTGCCTACGAGCAGTACTTC
CASSETTLAYEQYF
>TRBJ1-1|-|TRBV6-6|-
TGTGCCAGCAGTTACTCGGAGAACACTGAAGCTTTCTTT
CASSYSENTEAFF
>TRBJ1-5|TRBD1|TRBV6-6|-
TGTGCCAGCCGAGAGACAGGGCCCAATCAGCCCCAGCATTTT
CASRETGPNQPQHF